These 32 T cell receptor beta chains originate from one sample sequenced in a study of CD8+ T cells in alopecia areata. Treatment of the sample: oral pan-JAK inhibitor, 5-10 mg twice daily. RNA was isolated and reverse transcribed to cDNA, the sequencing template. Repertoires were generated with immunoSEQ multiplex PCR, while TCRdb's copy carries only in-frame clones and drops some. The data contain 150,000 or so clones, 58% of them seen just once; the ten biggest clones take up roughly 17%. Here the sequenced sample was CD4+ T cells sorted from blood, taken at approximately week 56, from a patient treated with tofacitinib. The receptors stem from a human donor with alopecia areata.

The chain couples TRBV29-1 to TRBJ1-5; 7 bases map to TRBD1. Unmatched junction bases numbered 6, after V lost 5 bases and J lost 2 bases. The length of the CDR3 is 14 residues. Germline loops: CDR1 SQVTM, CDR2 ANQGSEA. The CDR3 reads CSVTLGTGNQPQHF. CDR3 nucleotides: TGCAGCGTTACCCTCGGGACAGGCAATCAGCCCCAGCATTTT.

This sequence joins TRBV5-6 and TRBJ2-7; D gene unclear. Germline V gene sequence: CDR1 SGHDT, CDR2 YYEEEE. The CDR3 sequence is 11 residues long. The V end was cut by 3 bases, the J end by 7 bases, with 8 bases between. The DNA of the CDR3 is TGTGCCAGCAGCTCCACAGTGGAGCAGTACTTC. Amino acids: CASSSTVEQYF.

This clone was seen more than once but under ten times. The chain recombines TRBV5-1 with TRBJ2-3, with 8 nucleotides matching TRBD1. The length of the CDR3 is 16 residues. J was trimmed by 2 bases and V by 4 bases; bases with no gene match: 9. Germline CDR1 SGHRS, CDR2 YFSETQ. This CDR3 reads CASSIQGERTTDTQYF. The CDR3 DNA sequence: TGCGCCAGCAGCATACAGGGGGAGAGGACCACAGATACGCAGTATTTT.

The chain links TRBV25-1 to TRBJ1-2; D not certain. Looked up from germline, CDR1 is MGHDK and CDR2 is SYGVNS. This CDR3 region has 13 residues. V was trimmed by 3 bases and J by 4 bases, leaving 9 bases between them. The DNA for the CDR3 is TGTGCCAGCAGTGAGAGGCAGTTCTATGGCTACACCTTC. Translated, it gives CASSERQFYGYTF.

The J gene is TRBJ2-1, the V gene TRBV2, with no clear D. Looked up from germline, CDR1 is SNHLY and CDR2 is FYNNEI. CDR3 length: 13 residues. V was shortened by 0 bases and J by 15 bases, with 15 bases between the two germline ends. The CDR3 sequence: CASSEAASSRTFF. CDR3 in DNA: TGTGCCAGCAGTGAAGCGGCATCCTCCCGGACGTTCTTC.

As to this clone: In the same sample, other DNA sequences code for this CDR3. CDR3 sequence: CASSLDSNQPQHF. In DNA, the CDR3 is TGTGCCAGCAGCTTAGATAGCAATCAGCCCCAGCATTTT. The gene calls are TRBV7-9 and TRBJ1-5; D unclear. The CDR3 extends over 13 amino acids. Germline CDR1 is SEHNR and CDR2 is FQNEAQ (reference sequence). V was shortened by 1 base and J by 0 bases, with 1 base between the two germline ends.

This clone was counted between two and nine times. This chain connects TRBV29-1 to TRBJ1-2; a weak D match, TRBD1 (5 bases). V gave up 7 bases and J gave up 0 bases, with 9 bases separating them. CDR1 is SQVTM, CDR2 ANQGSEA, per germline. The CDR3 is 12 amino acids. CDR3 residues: CSGTTANYGYTF. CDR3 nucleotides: TGCAGCGGGACGACAGCTAACTATGGCTACACCTTC.

Here the CDR3 reads CASSEGQGGRQQYF. CDR3 DNA: TGTGCCAGCAGTGAGGGACAGGGGGGTCGTCAGCAGTACTTC. This rearrangement joins TRBV25-1 to TRBJ2-7; 11 positions match TRBD1. V lost 3 bases and J lost 8; bases outside the gene matches: 6. Germline V CDR1 and CDR2: MGHDK, SYGVNS. The length of the CDR3 is 14 residues.

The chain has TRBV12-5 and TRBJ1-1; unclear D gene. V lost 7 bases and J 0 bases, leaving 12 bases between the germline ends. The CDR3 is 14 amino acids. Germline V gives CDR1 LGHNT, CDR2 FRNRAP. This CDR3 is CASVYSQMNTEAFF. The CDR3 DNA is TGTGCTAGTGTTTACAGCCAAATGAACACTGAAGCTTTCTTT. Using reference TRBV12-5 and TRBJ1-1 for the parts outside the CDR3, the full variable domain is DARVTQTPRHKVTEMGQEVTMRCQPILGHNTVFWYRQTMMQGLELLAYFRNRAPLDDSGMPKDRFSAEMPDATLATLKIQPSEPRDSAVYFCASVYSQMNTEAFFGQGTRLTVV.

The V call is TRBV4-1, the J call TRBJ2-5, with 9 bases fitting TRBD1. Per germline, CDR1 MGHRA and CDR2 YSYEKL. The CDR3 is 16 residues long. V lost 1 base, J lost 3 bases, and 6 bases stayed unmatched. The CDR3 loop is CASSQVGTGREETQYF. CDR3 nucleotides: TGCGCCAGCAGCCAAGTCGGGACAGGGCGGGAAGAGACCCAGTACTTC.

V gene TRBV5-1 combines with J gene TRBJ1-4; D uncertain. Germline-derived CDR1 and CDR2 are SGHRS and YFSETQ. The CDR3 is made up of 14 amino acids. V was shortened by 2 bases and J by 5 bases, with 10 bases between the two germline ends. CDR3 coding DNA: TGCGCCAGCAGCTTAAACTCCGGGAATGAAAAACTGTTTTTT. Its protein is CASSLNSGNEKLFF.

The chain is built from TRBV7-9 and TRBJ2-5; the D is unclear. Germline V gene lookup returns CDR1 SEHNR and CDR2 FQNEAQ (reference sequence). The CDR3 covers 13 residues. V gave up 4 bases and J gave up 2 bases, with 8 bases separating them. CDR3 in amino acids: CASSSRRQETQYF. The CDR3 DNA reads TGTGCCAGCAGCTCCCGCAGACAAGAGACCCAGTACTTC.

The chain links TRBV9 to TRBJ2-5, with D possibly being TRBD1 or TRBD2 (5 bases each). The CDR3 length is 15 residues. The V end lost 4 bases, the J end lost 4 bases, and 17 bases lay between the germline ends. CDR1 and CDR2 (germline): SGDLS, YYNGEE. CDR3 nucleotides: TGTGCCAGCAGCATAGTCACCGCAGGGAGAGAGACCCAGTACTTC. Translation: CASSIVTAGRETQYF.

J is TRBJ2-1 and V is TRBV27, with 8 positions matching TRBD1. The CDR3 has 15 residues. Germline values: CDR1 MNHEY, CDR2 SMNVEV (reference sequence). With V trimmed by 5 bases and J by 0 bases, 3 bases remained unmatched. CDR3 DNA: TGTGCCAGCAGTAGGGACAGGCCCTCCTACAATGAGCAGTTCTTC. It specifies CASSRDRPSYNEQFF.

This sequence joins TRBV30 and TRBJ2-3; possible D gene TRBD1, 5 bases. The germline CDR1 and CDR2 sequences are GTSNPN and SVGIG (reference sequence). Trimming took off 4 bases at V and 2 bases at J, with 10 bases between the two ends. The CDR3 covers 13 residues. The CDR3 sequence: CAWTQGLTDTQYF. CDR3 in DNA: TGTGCCTGGACCCAGGGCCTCACAGATACGCAGTATTTT.

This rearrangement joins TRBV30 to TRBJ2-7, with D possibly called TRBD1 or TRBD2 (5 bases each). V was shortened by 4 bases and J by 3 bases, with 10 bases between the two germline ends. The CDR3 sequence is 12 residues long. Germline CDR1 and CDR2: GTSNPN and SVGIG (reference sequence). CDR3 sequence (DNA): TGTGCCTGGATGGGGGATAGCTACGAGCAGTACTTC. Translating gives CAWMGDSYEQYF. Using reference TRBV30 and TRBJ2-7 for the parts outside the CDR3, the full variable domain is SQTIHQWPATLVQPVGSPLSLECTVEGTSNPNLYWYRQAAGRGLQLLFYSVGIGQISSEVPQNLSASRPQDRQFILSSKKLLLSDSGFYLCAWMGDSYEQYFGPGTRLTVT.

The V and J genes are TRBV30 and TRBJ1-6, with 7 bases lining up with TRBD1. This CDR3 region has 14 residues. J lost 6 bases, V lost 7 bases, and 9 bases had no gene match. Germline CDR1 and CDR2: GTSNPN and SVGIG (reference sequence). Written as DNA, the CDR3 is TGTGCCTCCCCCACCGGGACAGCTAATTCACCCCTCCACTTT. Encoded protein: CASPTGTANSPLHF. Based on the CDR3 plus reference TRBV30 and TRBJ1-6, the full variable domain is SQTIHQWPATLVQPVGSPLSLECTVEGTSNPNLYWYRQAAGRGLQLLFYSVGIGQISSEVPQNLSASRPQDRQFILSSKKLLLSDSGFYLCASPTGTANSPLHFGNGTRLTVT.

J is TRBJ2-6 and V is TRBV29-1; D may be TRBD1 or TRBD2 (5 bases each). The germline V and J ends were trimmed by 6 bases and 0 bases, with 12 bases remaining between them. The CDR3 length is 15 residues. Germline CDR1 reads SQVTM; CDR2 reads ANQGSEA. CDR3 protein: CSVRQRSSGANVLTF. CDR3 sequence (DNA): TGCAGCGTCAGACAGCGGAGCTCTGGGGCCAACGTCCTGACTTTC.

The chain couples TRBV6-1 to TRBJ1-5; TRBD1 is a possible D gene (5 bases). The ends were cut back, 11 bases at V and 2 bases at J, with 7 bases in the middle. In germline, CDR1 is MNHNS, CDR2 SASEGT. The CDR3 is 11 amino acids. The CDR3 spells CAAGRNQPQHF. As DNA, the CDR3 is TGTGCCGCGGGGCGCAATCAGCCCCAGCATTTT.

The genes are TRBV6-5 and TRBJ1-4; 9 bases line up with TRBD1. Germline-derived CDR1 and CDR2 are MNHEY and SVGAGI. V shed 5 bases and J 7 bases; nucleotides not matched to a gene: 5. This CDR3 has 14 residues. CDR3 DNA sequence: TGTGCCAGCAGTCCAAGACAGGGGGGTGAAAAACTGTTTTTT. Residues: CASSPRQGGEKLFF.

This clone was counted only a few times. The CDR3 bases are TGCAGCGTACTTCCGGGACAGCTAACGGAGACCCAGTACTTC. Protein product: CSVLPGQLTETQYF. V and J are TRBV29-1 and TRBJ2-5; 7 nucleotides agree with TRBD1. V was pared by 6 bases and J by 5 bases, with 12 bases of the junction left unmatched. The CDR3 totals 14 residues. Germline assignment: CDR1 SQVTM and CDR2 ANQGSEA.

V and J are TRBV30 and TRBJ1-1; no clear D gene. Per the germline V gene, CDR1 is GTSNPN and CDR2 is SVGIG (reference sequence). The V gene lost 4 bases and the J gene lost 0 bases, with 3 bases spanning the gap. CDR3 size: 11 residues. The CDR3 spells CAWTVNTEAFF. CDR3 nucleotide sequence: TGTGCCTGGACGGTGAACACTGAAGCTTTCTTT. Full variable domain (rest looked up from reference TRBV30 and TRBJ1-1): SQTIHQWPATLVQPVGSPLSLECTVEGTSNPNLYWYRQAAGRGLQLLFYSVGIGQISSEVPQNLSASRPQDRQFILSSKKLLLSDSGFYLCAWTVNTEAFFGQGTRLTVV.

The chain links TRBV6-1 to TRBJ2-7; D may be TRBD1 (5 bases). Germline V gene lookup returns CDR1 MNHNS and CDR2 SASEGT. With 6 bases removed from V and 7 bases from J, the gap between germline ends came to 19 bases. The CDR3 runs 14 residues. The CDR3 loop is CASSRGAGIGEQYF. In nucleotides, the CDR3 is TGTGCCAGCAGCCGTGGCGCAGGGATCGGTGAGCAGTACTTC.

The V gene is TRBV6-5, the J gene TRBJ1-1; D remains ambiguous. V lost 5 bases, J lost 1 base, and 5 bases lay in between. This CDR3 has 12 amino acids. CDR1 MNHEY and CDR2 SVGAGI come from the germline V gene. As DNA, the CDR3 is TGTGCCAGCAGTCATTGGAACACTGAAGCTTTCTTT. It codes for CASSHWNTEAFF.

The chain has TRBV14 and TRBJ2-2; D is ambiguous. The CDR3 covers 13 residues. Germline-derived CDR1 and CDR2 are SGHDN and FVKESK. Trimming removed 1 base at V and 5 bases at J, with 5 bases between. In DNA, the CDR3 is TGTGCCAGCAGCCAAGTTGTGACCGGGGAGCTGTTTTTT. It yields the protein CASSQVVTGELFF.

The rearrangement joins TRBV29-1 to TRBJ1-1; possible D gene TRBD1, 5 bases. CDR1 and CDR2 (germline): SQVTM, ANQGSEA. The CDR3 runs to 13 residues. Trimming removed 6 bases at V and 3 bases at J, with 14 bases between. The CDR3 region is CSVAWGADTEAFF. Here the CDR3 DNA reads TGCAGCGTAGCTTGGGGCGCGGACACTGAAGCTTTCTTT. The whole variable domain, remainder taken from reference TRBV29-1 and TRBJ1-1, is SAVISQKPSRDICQRGTSLTIQCQVDSQVTMMFWYRQQPGQSLTLIATANQGSEATYESGFVIDKFPISRPNLTFSTLTVSNMSPEDSSIYLCSVAWGADTEAFFGQGTRLTVV.

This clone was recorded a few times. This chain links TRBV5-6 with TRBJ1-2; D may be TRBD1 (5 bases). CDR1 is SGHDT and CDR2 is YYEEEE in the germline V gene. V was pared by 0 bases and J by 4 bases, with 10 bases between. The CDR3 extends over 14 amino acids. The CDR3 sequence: CASSLEGRRYGYTF. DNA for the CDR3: TGTGCCAGCAGCTTGGAGGGACGTCGCTATGGCTACACCTTC.

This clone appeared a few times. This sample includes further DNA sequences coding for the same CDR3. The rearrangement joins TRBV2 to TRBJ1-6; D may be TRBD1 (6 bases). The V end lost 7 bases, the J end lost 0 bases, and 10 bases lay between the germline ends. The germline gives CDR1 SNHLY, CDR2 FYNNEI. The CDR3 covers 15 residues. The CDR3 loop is CASKGESSYNSPLHF. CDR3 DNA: TGTGCCAGCAAGGGGGAAAGCTCCTATAATTCACCCCTCCACTTT.

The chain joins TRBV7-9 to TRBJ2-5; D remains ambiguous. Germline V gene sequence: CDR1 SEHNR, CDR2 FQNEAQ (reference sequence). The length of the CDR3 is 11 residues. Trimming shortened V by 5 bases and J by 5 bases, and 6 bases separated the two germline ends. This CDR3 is CASSIMETQYF. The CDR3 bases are TGTGCCAGCAGCATTATGGAGACCCAGTACTTC.

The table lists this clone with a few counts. CDR3 loop: CSGRGYTDTQYF. The CDR3 DNA sequence: TGCAGCGGGAGGGGATACACAGATACGCAGTATTTT. J is TRBJ2-3 and V is TRBV29-1, with D perhaps matching TRBD2 (6 bases). The germline CDR1 and CDR2 sequences are SQVTM and ANQGSEA. The CDR3 is made up of 12 amino acids. V shed 7 bases and J shed 2 bases, with 10 bases lying between them.

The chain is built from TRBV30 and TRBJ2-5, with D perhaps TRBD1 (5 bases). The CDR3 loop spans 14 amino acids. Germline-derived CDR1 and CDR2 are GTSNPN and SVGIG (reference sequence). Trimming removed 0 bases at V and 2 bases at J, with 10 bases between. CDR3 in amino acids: CAWSVLGPQETQYF. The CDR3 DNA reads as TGTGCCTGGAGTGTATTGGGGCCTCAAGAGACCCAGTACTTC.

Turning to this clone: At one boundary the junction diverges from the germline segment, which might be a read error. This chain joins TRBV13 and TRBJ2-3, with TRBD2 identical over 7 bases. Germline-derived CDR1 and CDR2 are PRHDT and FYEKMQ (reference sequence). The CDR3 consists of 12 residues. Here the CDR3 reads CASSLGIAGPSF. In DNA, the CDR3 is TGTGCCAGCAGCTTAGGAATAGCGGGTCCTTCCTTT.